The 30 T cell receptor beta chains below were found in one sample sequenced in a study of blood T cell repertoires in COVID-19. This table comes from immunoSEQ multiplex PCR, and its TCRdb copy is limited to in-frame clones, with some not included. In the table there are about 42,000 clones, 85% to 90% of which are singletons. The sequencing sample was made of peripheral blood. The origin of the receptors is a man aged 50-59 years with active COVID-19.

This clone has only a few counts. The chain couples TRBV7-8 to TRBJ1-3, with D unclear. Trimming took off 2 bases at V and 3 bases at J, with 20 bases between the two ends. Germline V gene data show CDR1 as SGHVS and CDR2 as FQNEAQ. The CDR3 is made up of 18 amino acids. The CDR3 DNA reads TGTGCCAGCAGCTTACTGGCCCGGAGGATTACTTATGGAAACACCATATATTTT. Translation: CASSLLARRITYGNTIYF. Full variable domain (outside the CDR3, taken from reference TRBV7-8 and TRBJ1-3): GAGVSQSPRYKVAKRGQDVALRCDPISGHVSLFWYQQALGQGPEFLTYFQNEAQLDKSGLPSDRFFAERPEGSVSTLKIQRTQQEDSAVYLCASSLLARRITYGNTIYFGEGSWLTVV.

The chain employs TRBV2 and TRBJ1-5; no clear D. Germline V gene lookup returns CDR1 SNHLY and CDR2 FYNNEI. This CDR3 contains 13 residues. Trimming shortened V by 6 bases and J by 7 bases, and 13 bases separated the two germline ends. The CDR3: CASSADWQQPQHF. Here the CDR3 DNA reads TGTGCCAGCAGCGCTGACTGGCAACAGCCCCAGCATTTT.

The J gene is TRBJ2-2, the V gene TRBV4-2; 9 positions agree with TRBD2. V lost 0 bases to trimming and J lost 5 bases; unmatched junction nucleotides: 4. CDR1 is LGHNA and CDR2 is YNFKEQ in the germline V gene. The CDR3 runs 16 residues. The CDR3 reads CASSQDSSGGTGELFF. For the CDR3, the DNA is TGTGCCAGCAGCCAAGATAGTAGCGGGGGAACCGGGGAGCTGTTTTTT.

This clone was seen a handful of times. The CDR3 reads CASIKGDSSGNTIYF. CDR3 nucleotide sequence: TGTGCCAGCATCAAAGGGGACAGCTCTGGAAACACCATATATTTT. The chain joins TRBV6-5 to TRBJ1-3; TRBD1 agrees at 7 bases. The germline V gene encodes CDR1 MNHEY and CDR2 SVGAGI. CDR3 size: 15 residues. Trimming cost V 7 bases and J 0 bases; bases outside gene matches: 6.

The V and J genes are TRBV6-7 and TRBJ2-1; D may be TRBD2 (7 bases). TRBV6-7 is identified as an open reading frame with a role that is uncertain. V lost 5 bases, J lost 0 bases, and 23 bases lay in between. The CDR3 is 19 residues long. CDR3: CASSTAGGGAPLSYNEQFF. The CDR3 DNA reads TGTGCCAGCAGTACCGCCGGTGGGGGGGCGCCCCTCTCCTACAATGAGCAGTTCTTC.

The chain uses TRBV5-1 and TRBJ1-4; 8 nucleotides match TRBD1. V dropped 2 bases and J dropped 3; count of bases not matched to a gene: 6. This CDR3 has 16 amino acids. The germline V gene has CDR1 SGHRS and CDR2 YFSETQ. CDR3 amino acids: CASSFGDRGANEKLFF. The CDR3 coding sequence is TGCGCCAGCAGCTTTGGTGACAGGGGAGCTAATGAAAAACTGTTTTTT.

The chain couples TRBV7-2 to TRBJ2-4, with 8 bases matching TRBD1. CDR3 length: 22 residues. Germline-derived CDR1 and CDR2 are SGHTA and FQGNSA. Trimming at V came to 0 bases and at J to 0 bases, leaving 19 bases not matched to a gene. CDR3 amino acids: CASSLAFYSGQASFLAKNIQYF. CDR3 DNA: TGTGCCAGCAGCTTAGCGTTCTATTCGGGACAGGCGTCGTTTCTAGCCAAAAACATTCAGTACTTC. The full variable domain, in which reference TRBV7-2 and TRBJ2-4 provide the parts outside the CDR3, is GAGVSQSPSNKVTEKGKDVELRCDPISGHTALYWYRQSLGQGLEFLIYFQGNSAPDKSGLPSDRFSAERTGGSVSTLTIQRTQQEDSAVYLCASSLAFYSGQASFLAKNIQYFGAGTRLSVL.

V is TRBV29-1 and J is TRBJ1-1, with D perhaps matching TRBD1 (5 bases). Trimming cost V 6 bases and J 4 bases, with 15 bases left between them. This CDR3 contains 13 residues. In germline, CDR1 is SQVTM, CDR2 ANQGSEA. CDR3 protein: CSVGGGEGTEAFF. Here the CDR3 DNA reads TGCAGCGTCGGGGGGGGTGAGGGCACTGAAGCTTTCTTT. The whole variable domain, filled in from reference TRBV29-1 and TRBJ1-1, reads SAVISQKPSRDICQRGTSLTIQCQVDSQVTMMFWYRQQPGQSLTLIATANQGSEATYESGFVIDKFPISRPNLTFSTLTVSNMSPEDSSIYLCSVGGGEGTEAFFGQGTRLTVV.

As DNA, the CDR3 is TGCGCCAGCCAGGCTGGAAGCAATCAGCCCCAGCATTTT. Translation: CASQAGSNQPQHF. The rearrangement uses TRBV10-2 and TRBJ1-5; D unclear. Germline loops: CDR1 WSHSY, CDR2 SAAADI. This CDR3 is 13 amino acids long. V shed 8 bases and J shed 1 base, with 9 bases lying between them.

This rearrangement joins TRBV5-6 to TRBJ2-4, with D perhaps TRBD1 (6 bases). The V end lost 4 bases, the J end lost 0 bases, and 17 bases lay between the germline ends. Germline V gives CDR1 SGHDT, CDR2 YYEEEE. The CDR3 is made up of 17 amino acids. The CDR3 nucleotides are TGTGCCAGCAGCGAAGGACAGACTTTCCTAGCCAAAAACATTCAGTACTTC. Amino acids: CASSEGQTFLAKNIQYF.

J is TRBJ1-6 and V is TRBV6-5; the D gene is possibly TRBD1 (6 bases). V gave up 2 bases and J gave up 6 bases, with 11 bases separating them. The germline gives CDR1 MNHEY, CDR2 SVGAGI. The CDR3 is 15 residues long. Written as DNA, the CDR3 is TGTGCCAGCAGTTACCGGGGGGGCGGTAATTCACCCCTCCACTTT. Translated: CASSYRGGGNSPLHF.

The chain has TRBV19 and TRBJ1-5; TRBD1 agrees at 9 bases. Unmatched junction bases numbered 1, after V lost 5 bases and J lost 5 bases. The CDR3 sequence is 13 residues long. Germline CDR1 reads LNHDA; CDR2 reads SQIVND (reference sequence). CDR3 nucleotide sequence: TGTGCCAGTAGTGGGGACAGGGATCAGCCCCAGCATTTT. This codes for CASSGDRDQPQHF.

The V and J genes are TRBV19 and TRBJ2-3; the match to TRBD2 covers 8 bases. This CDR3 region has 18 residues. The germline V gene encodes CDR1 LNHDA and CDR2 SQIVND (reference sequence). V gave up 4 bases and J gave up 3 bases; unmatched junction bases: 15. CDR3 amino acids: CASSTLAGGRRGTDTQYF. CDR3 in DNA: TGTGCCAGTAGTACCCTGGCGGGGGGCCGCAGAGGGACAGATACGCAGTATTTT. Combining the CDR3 with reference TRBV19 and TRBJ2-3 gives the whole variable domain DGGITQSPKYLFRKEGQNVTLSCEQNLNHDAMYWYRQDPGQGLRLIYYSQIVNDFQKGDIAEGYSVSREKKESFPLTVTSAQKNPTAFYLCASSTLAGGRRGTDTQYFGPGTRLTVL.

The chain employs TRBV27 and TRBJ2-3; a weak D match, TRBD1 (5 bases). The CDR3 covers 15 residues. The germline V gene encodes CDR1 MNHEY and CDR2 SMNVEV (reference sequence). Trimming stripped 0 bases from V and 2 bases from J, with 9 bases between. The chain's CDR3 is CASSLSAGYTDTQYF. DNA for the CDR3: TGTGCCAGCAGTTTATCGGCAGGGTACACAGATACGCAGTATTTT.

This chain uses TRBV3-1 (or the pseudogene TRBV3-2) with TRBJ1-1; D gene uncertain. Deletions cut 7 bases from V and 2 bases from J, with 14 bases between. The germline CDR1 and CDR2 sequences are LGHDT and YNNKEL (reference sequence). The CDR3 contains 14 residues. The CDR3 loop is CASTRAGINTEAFF. CDR3 nucleotide sequence: TGTGCCAGCACCCGTGCGGGGATAAACACTGAAGCTTTCTTT.

This sequence joins TRBV12-3 or TRBV12-4 and TRBJ2-1; unclear D gene. The CDR3 loop spans 13 amino acids. V was pared by 1 base and J by 5 bases, with 6 bases between. The CDR3 DNA is TGTGCCAGCAGTTTAGGACTCAACAATGAGCAGTTCTTC. Translation: CASSLGLNNEQFF.

V usage is TRBV5-1 and J usage is TRBJ2-1, with TRBD2 matching over 9 bases. Germline-derived CDR1 and CDR2 are SGHRS and YFSETQ. The V segment lost 3 bases and the J segment 1 base; nucleotides outside the gene matches: 5. The CDR3 spans 16 residues. The CDR3 DNA is TGCGCCAGCAGCTCCGATAGCGGGGGATCCTACAATGAGCAGTTCTTC. Translating it yields CASSSDSGGSYNEQFF.

The J gene is TRBJ2-2, the V gene TRBV6-2 or TRBV6-3; 10 bases are a match to TRBD2. After removal of 2 bases from V and 4 bases from J, the junction contained 1 base not matched to a gene. This CDR3 is built from 15 residues. Per the germline V gene, CDR1 is MNHEY and CDR2 is SVGEGT. DNA for the CDR3: TGTGCCAGCAGTTACAGCGGGGGGGCCACCGGGGAGCTGTTTTTT. Its protein product is CASSYSGGATGELFF.

CDR3 loop: CASSLGYAGQKETQYF. The CDR3 region has the DNA TGTGCCAGCAGCTTAGGATACGCTGGACAGAAAGAGACCCAGTACTTC. The chain combines TRBV11-2 with TRBJ2-5; TRBD1 might be the D (6 bases). Germline CDR1 reads SGHAT; CDR2 reads FQNNGV. The ends were cut back, 1 base at V and 3 bases at J, with 15 bases in the middle. This CDR3 has 16 residues.

In its sample, this clone was seen once. The CDR3 region has the DNA TGTGCCAGCAGCTCCTCCCGGGACATTGCGAACACCGGGGAGCTGTTTTTT. Its protein is CASSSSRDIANTGELFF. V usage is TRBV7-3 and J usage is TRBJ2-2, with D maybe TRBD1 (6 bases). The CDR3 spans 17 residues. V lost 4 bases to trimming and J lost 0 bases, with 15 bases between them. Germline V gene lookup returns CDR1 SGHTA and CDR2 FQGTGA.

The V and J genes are TRBV25-1 and TRBJ1-6; D remains unclear. Trimming removed 1 base at V and 7 bases at J, with 8 bases between. Germline lookup yields CDR1 MGHDK and CDR2 SYGVNS. The CDR3 has 14 amino acids. The CDR3 sequence: CASSESGFNSPLHF. CDR3 DNA: TGTGCCAGCAGTGAATCTGGCTTCAATTCACCCCTCCACTTT. Using reference TRBV25-1 and TRBJ1-6 for the parts outside the CDR3, the full variable domain is EADIYQTPRYLVIGTGKKITLECSQTMGHDKMYWYQQDPGMELHLIHYSYGVNSTEKGDLSSESTVSRIRTEHFPLTLESARPSHTSQYLCASSESGFNSPLHFGNGTRLTVT.

The chain couples TRBV20-1 to TRBJ1-1, with D unclear. The CDR3 runs to 11 residues. Germline-derived CDR1 and CDR2 are DFQATT and SNEGSKA (reference sequence). Between the trimmed V and J ends, which lost 4 bases and 7 bases, there was a span of 10 bases. DNA of the CDR3: TGCAGTGCTACCCCTACCGTTGAAGCTTTCTTT. It yields the protein CSATPTVEAFF.

This clone is categorized as medium-sized. V is TRBV21-1 and J is TRBJ1-2; TRBD1, as called in the table, went unchecked against the DNA. TRBV21-1 is listed as a pseudogene. The length of the CDR3 is 15 residues. The CDR3 region has the DNA TGTGCCAGCAGCAAAAGGGACAGGGTCGCCTATGGCTACACCTTC. This encodes CASSKRDRVAYGYTF.

This sequence joins TRBV11-2 and TRBJ1-1, with D possibly being TRBD1 (6 bases). The germline V gene has CDR1 SGHAT and CDR2 FQNNGV. This CDR3 region has 12 residues. Trimming shortened V by 4 bases and J by 6 bases, and 9 bases separated the two germline ends. The CDR3: CASSWGGSEAFF. The CDR3 coding sequence is TGTGCCAGCAGCTGGGGGGGCTCTGAAGCTTTCTTT.

This clone was recorded once. This CDR3 reads CASSSGTSSGLFDTQYF. CDR3 sequence (DNA): TGTGCCAGCAGCTCCGGGACTAGTTCGGGCCTTTTTGATACGCAGTATTTT. The chain is built from TRBV3-1 (or the pseudogene TRBV3-2) and TRBJ2-3, with TRBD2 matching over 8 bases. V lost 5 bases to trimming and J lost 6 bases; unmatched junction nucleotides: 16. The CDR3 sequence is 17 residues long. CDR1 is LGHDT and CDR2 is YNNKEL in the germline V gene (reference sequence).

This rearrangement joins TRBV6-5 to TRBJ2-1; 8 bases fit TRBD2. The length of the CDR3 is 14 residues. With V trimmed by 2 bases and J by 10 bases, 7 bases remained unmatched. Germline assignment: CDR1 MNHEY and CDR2 SVGAGI. This chain's CDR3 is CASSYAGGLTEQFF. In DNA form, the CDR3 reads TGTGCCAGCAGTTACGCGGGGGGTCTTACCGAGCAGTTCTTC.

This clone was seen a single time. The chain carries TRBV19 and TRBJ1-3, with a tentative D call TRBD1 (5 bases). This CDR3 region has 16 residues. Germline CDR1 is LNHDA and CDR2 is SQIVND (reference sequence). V gave up 2 bases and J gave up 2 bases, with 13 bases separating them. This CDR3 is CASSITQAPAGNTIYF. The CDR3 region has the DNA TGTGCCAGTAGTATAACACAGGCCCCGGCTGGAAACACCATATATTTT.

The V call is TRBV5-1, the J call TRBJ2-1; weak D call: TRBD1 (5 bases). CDR1 is SGHRS and CDR2 is YFSETQ in the germline V gene. This CDR3 has 13 amino acids. V was shortened by 3 bases and J by 6 bases, with 10 bases between the two germline ends. CDR3 in amino acids: CASSSQGTNEQFF. Here the CDR3 DNA reads TGCGCCAGCAGCTCTCAGGGTACCAATGAGCAGTTCTTC.

The V and J genes are TRBV6-1 and TRBJ1-6, with D hard to call. This CDR3 has 16 amino acids. In germline, CDR1 is MNHNS, CDR2 SASEGT. The germline V and J ends were trimmed by 4 bases and 8 bases, with 18 bases remaining between them. Here the CDR3 reads CASSVSMGFGDSPLHF. CDR3 in DNA: TGTGCCAGCAGTGTCTCAATGGGTTTCGGGGATTCACCCCTCCACTTT.

This chain joins TRBV7-9 and TRBJ2-3; unclear D gene. This CDR3 has 13 amino acids. V was cut by 5 bases and J by 4 bases, with 10 bases left in between. Germline CDR1 and CDR2: SEHNR and FQNEAQ (reference sequence). The CDR3 nucleotides are TGTGCCAGCAGCCAACGAGGTGCAGATACGCAGTATTTT. It yields the protein CASSQRGADTQYF.